This T cell receptor beta chain was obtained from a study of T cells in Graves' hyperthyroidism and ophthalmopathy. Study outcomes and limitations: Before onset, ophthalmopathy was predicted by the model a median around 6.2 months earlier.

Uncontrolled infection, other autoimmune disease, pregnancy or lactation excluded patients. Progressors' blood was drawn at hyperthyroidism diagnosis, before ophthalmopathy symptoms. The authors obtained PBMCs from roughly 10 ml of fresh peripheral blood. V dropped 2 bases and J dropped 3; count of bases not matched to a gene: 9. This CDR3 spans 16 amino acids. The germline V gene has CDR1 SGHAT and CDR2 FQDESV (reference sequence). Researchers took RNA transcripts and amplified the TCR beta CDR3 regions from them. HTBI primers drove first-round RT-PCR of the TCR CDR3. TCRdb processed the multiplex PCR reads anew with MiXCR; each CDR3 protein has one entry. The data contain fewer than 450,000 distinct CDR3 sequences, 17% of them singletons. This clonotype was seen repeatedly, ten times or more. What it binds is not known.

This TCR derives from a woman aged 25 to 45 with Graves' hyperthyroidism that later progressed to Graves' ophthalmopathy. Input material: blood. This chain connects TRBV11-1 to TRBJ2-7, with 8 nucleotides matching TRBD1. CDR3 DNA: TGTGCCAGCAGCTTATTGGGAGGACAGGGCGTCTACGAGCAGTACTTC. As protein: CASSLLGGQGVYEQYF.